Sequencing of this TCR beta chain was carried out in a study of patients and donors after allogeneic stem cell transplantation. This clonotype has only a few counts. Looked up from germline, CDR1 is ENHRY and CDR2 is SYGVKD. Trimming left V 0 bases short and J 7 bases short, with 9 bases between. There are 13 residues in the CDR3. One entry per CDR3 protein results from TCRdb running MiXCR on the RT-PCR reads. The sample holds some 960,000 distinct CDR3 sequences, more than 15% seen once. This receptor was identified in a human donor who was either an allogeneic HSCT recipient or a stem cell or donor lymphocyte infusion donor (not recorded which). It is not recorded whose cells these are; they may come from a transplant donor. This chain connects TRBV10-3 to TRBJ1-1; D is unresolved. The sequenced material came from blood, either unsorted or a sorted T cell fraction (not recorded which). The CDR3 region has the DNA TGTGCCATCAGTGAGTCGATTGGTGGTGAAGCTTTCTTT. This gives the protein CAISESIGGEAFF.